These 29 T cell receptor beta chains share one sample of origin, sequenced in a study of cytomegalovirus exposure and HLA in healthy donors. Sequencing used immunoSEQ multiplex PCR; TCRdb keeps in-frame clones, though not all of them. This table has 250,000 to 400,000 clones, roughly 87% appearing once. The sequencing input was PBMCs. All receptors come from a man aged 30 to 45 in good health and CMV-seronegative.

This clone came up once. J is TRBJ1-4 and V is TRBV9; D gene uncertain. V was pared by 5 bases and J by 7 bases, with 15 bases between. The CDR3 sequence is 14 residues long. Germline CDR1 and CDR2: SGDLS and YYNGEE. CDR3 nucleotides: TGTGCCAGCAGTGAAGACCGGAGGATTGAAAAACTGTTTTTT. Translated: CASSEDRRIEKLFF.

The chain has TRBV2 and TRBJ1-5; no reliable D call. CDR1 SNHLY and CDR2 FYNNEI come from the germline V gene. V shed 1 base and J shed 2 bases, with 9 bases lying between them. CDR3 size: 15 residues. The CDR3 nucleotides are TGTGCCAGCAGTGAAGTAGCCAGAGGCAATCAGCCCCAGCATTTT. Residues: CASSEVARGNQPQHF.

The V and J genes are TRBV7-8 and TRBJ2-2; 7 nucleotides agree with TRBD2. The germline gives CDR1 SGHVS, CDR2 FQNEAQ. V lost 5 bases and J lost 0; bases outside the gene matches: 6. This CDR3 has 16 residues. The CDR3 DNA reads TGTGCCAGCAGCATAGGCGGACTAGCGAACACCGGGGAGCTGTTTTTT. It yields the protein CASSIGGLANTGELFF.

This sequence joins TRBV5-1 and TRBJ1-6; D gene unclear. The CDR3 sequence is 14 residues long. In germline, CDR1 is SGHRS, CDR2 YFSETQ. Trimming took 0 bases from V and 8 from J, leaving 9 bases between them. The CDR3 loop is CASSLGAVDSPLHF. The DNA for the CDR3 is TGCGCCAGCAGCTTGGGGGCAGTGGATTCACCCCTCCACTTT. The full variable domain, completed using reference TRBV5-1 and TRBJ1-6, is KAGVTQTPRYLIKTRGQQVTLSCSPISGHRSVSWYQQTPGQGLQFLFEYFSETQRNKGNFPGRFSGRQFSNSRSEMNVSTLELGDSALYLCASSLGAVDSPLHFGNGTRLTVT.

The V gene is TRBV7-6, the J gene TRBJ2-7; D is possibly TRBD1 (6 bases). The CDR3 is made up of 15 amino acids. Germline assignment: CDR1 SGHVS and CDR2 FNYEAQ. V was pared by 4 bases and J by 7 bases, with 20 bases between. The CDR3 DNA is TGTGCCAGCAGCTCAAACAGGGAGAAGTCGGGGGAGCAGTACTTC. This sequence encodes CASSSNREKSGEQYF.

This clone was seen more than once but under ten times. This rearrangement joins TRBV4-1 to TRBJ1-2; the D gene is possibly TRBD1 (6 bases). Germline V CDR1 and CDR2: MGHRA, YSYEKL. The CDR3 totals 14 residues. V was cut by 4 bases and J by 7 bases, with 16 bases left in between. Written as DNA, the CDR3 is TGCGCCAGCAGCCCCCGACAGGCCGGGGTTGGCTACACCTTC. Amino acids: CASSPRQAGVGYTF.

The gene calls are TRBV25-1 and TRBJ1-5; D is possibly TRBD1 (5 bases). The V gene lost 3 bases and the J gene lost 5 bases, with 11 bases spanning the gap. Germline V gene sequence: CDR1 MGHDK, CDR2 SYGVNS. The CDR3 is 14 amino acids. The CDR3 DNA follows: TGTGCCAGCAGTGATCCCTCCAGGGATCAGCCCCAGCATTTT. Translation: CASSDPSRDQPQHF.

This chain uses TRBV2 with TRBJ2-5, with a tentative D call TRBD1 (5 bases). Germline V gives CDR1 SNHLY, CDR2 FYNNEI. The CDR3 consists of 17 residues. The ends were cut back, 7 bases at V and 1 base at J, with 22 bases in the middle. The CDR3 bases are TGTGCCAGCATCAGTCCTGGTGTTACAGGCAGCCAAGAGACCCAGTACTTC. Its protein product is CASISPGVTGSQETQYF. The whole variable domain, filled in from reference TRBV2 and TRBJ2-5, reads EPEVTQTPSHQVTQMGQEVILRCVPISNHLYFYWYRQILGQKVEFLVSFYNNEISEKSEIFDDQFSVERPDGSNFTLKIRSTKLEDSAMYFCASISPGVTGSQETQYFGPGTRLLVL.

V and J are TRBV6-5 and TRBJ2-7; 8 bases align to TRBD2. The junction had 3 bases not matched to a gene; V was cut back by 4 bases and J by 7 bases. The CDR3 spans 12 residues. Looked up from germline, CDR1 is MNHEY and CDR2 is SVGAGI. In nucleotides, the CDR3 is TGTGCCAGCAGTTTCCGGGGGGGTGAGCAGTACTTC. Encoded protein: CASSFRGGEQYF.

The chain couples TRBV6-1 to TRBJ2-1; 7 nucleotides line up with TRBD1. The CDR3 loop spans 12 amino acids. Germline lookup yields CDR1 MNHNS and CDR2 SASEGT. V dropped 7 bases and J dropped 7; count of bases not matched to a gene: 4. The CDR3 loop is CASTRTGNEQFF. The CDR3 DNA reads as TGTGCCAGCACCAGGACAGGAAATGAGCAGTTCTTC.

This clone was detected only once. The rearrangement uses TRBV5-8 and TRBJ2-2; D might be TRBD1 (6 bases). The length of the CDR3 is 15 residues. Trimming left V 4 bases short and J 0 bases short, with 10 bases between. The germline V gene has CDR1 SGHTS and CDR2 YDEGEE. CDR3 coding DNA: TGTGCCAGCAGCGGCGGACAGTCGAACACCGGGGAGCTGTTTTTT. It yields the protein CASSGGQSNTGELFF. Full variable domain (outside the CDR3, taken from reference TRBV5-8 and TRBJ2-2): EAGVTQSPTHLIKTRGQQATLRCSPISGHTSVYWYQQALGLGLQFLLWYDEGEERNRGNFPPRFSGRQFPNYSSELNVNALELEDSALYLCASSGGQSNTGELFFGEGSRLTVL.

The chain recombines TRBV29-1 with TRBJ1-2, with unresolved D. The CDR3 has 14 residues. V lost 2 bases, J lost 0 bases, and 10 bases lay in between. Germline assignment: CDR1 SQVTM and CDR2 ANQGSEA. The CDR3 spells CSVEPPGANYGYTF. The CDR3 DNA reads as TGCAGCGTTGAACCCCCGGGAGCTAACTATGGCTACACCTTC.

The V and J genes are TRBV11-2 and TRBJ2-1; 10 bases map to TRBD2. J was trimmed by 4 bases and V by 5 bases; bases with no gene match: 5. CDR1 is SGHAT, CDR2 FQNNGV, per germline. The CDR3 loop spans 15 amino acids. Here the CDR3 reads CASSQRGGRYNEQFF. The CDR3 region has the DNA TGTGCCAGCAGCCAGCGGGGGGGCCGGTACAATGAGCAGTTCTTC.

The chain uses TRBV19 and TRBJ1-2; no reliable D call. Trimming took 4 bases from V and 8 from J, leaving 14 bases between them. Germline CDR1 reads LNHDA; CDR2 reads SQIVND (reference sequence). CDR3 length: 13 amino acids. The CDR3 region is CASSRAEAGGYTF. The DNA for the CDR3 is TGTGCCAGTAGTAGGGCGGAGGCTGGGGGCTACACCTTC.

The table lists this clone with a count of one. The V and J genes are TRBV6-5 and TRBJ1-1; TRBD1 matches 9 bases. Germline V gene sequence: CDR1 MNHEY, CDR2 SVGAGI. After removal of 6 bases from V and 6 bases from J, the junction contained 8 bases not matched to a gene. There are 14 residues in the CDR3. The CDR3 loop reads CASSGTGRIAEAFF. In DNA, the CDR3 is TGTGCCAGCAGCGGGACAGGGAGGATCGCTGAAGCTTTCTTT.

This clone was seen just once. Other DNA sequences in this sample translate to the same CDR3. The chain recombines TRBV19 with TRBJ2-2, with unresolved D. The CDR3 totals 12 residues. In germline, CDR1 is LNHDA, CDR2 SQIVND (reference sequence). The V end was cut by 3 bases, the J end by 7 bases, with 6 bases between. CDR3 nucleotides: TGTGCCAGTAGTATCTCGAGCGGGGAGCTGTTTTTT. Its protein product is CASSISSGELFF.

The chain combines TRBV4-3 with TRBJ1-2; TRBD1 matches at 7 bases. The CDR3 extends over 13 amino acids. V dropped 5 bases and J dropped 2; count of bases not matched to a gene: 2. CDR1 is LGHNA, CDR2 YSLEER, per germline. As DNA, the CDR3 is TGCGCCAGCAGCGCGACAGGGAACTATGGCTACACCTTC. Encoded protein: CASSATGNYGYTF.

V is TRBV6-5 and J is TRBJ2-3; 10 bases line up with TRBD2. Per the germline V gene, CDR1 is MNHEY and CDR2 is SVGAGI. This CDR3 spans 15 amino acids. V lost 6 bases, J lost 6 bases, and 9 bases stayed unmatched. The CDR3 sequence: CASRRKAGGLDTQYF. CDR3 nucleotides: TGTGCCAGCAGACGAAAAGCGGGGGGGTTGGATACGCAGTATTTT.

This clone was seen a few times. The chain combines TRBV5-1 with TRBJ1-2; TRBD1 matches at 8 bases. This CDR3 spans 14 amino acids. The J segment lost 6 bases and the V segment lost 0 bases, leaving 4 bases of the junction unmatched. CDR1 SGHRS and CDR2 YFSETQ come from the germline V gene. DNA of the CDR3: TGCGCCAGCAGCTTGGGACAGGGGTCCAATGGCTACACCTTC. Translated, it gives CASSLGQGSNGYTF.

This sequence joins TRBV27 and TRBJ1-4, with 8 bases matching TRBD1. CDR1 and CDR2 (germline): MNHEY, SMNVEV (reference sequence). Unmatched junction bases numbered 10, after V lost 6 bases and J lost 7 bases. The CDR3 is made up of 15 amino acids. Here the CDR3 reads CASSRQGFSSEKLFF. For the CDR3, the DNA is TGTGCCAGCAGCCGACAGGGGTTTAGCAGTGAAAAACTGTTTTTT. Based on the CDR3 plus reference TRBV27 and TRBJ1-4, the full variable domain is EAQVTQNPRYLITVTGKKLTVTCSQNMNHEYMSWYRQDPGLGLRQIYYSMNVEVTDKGDVPEGYKVSRKEKRNFPLILESPSPNQTSLYFCASSRQGFSSEKLFFGSGTQLSVL.

This chain links TRBV6-1 with TRBJ2-5, with D perhaps matching TRBD1 (5 bases). This CDR3 has 14 amino acids. Germline CDR1 is MNHNS and CDR2 is SASEGT. Trimming stripped 3 bases from V and 5 bases from J, with 13 bases between. This CDR3 reads CASSDLNRLETQYF. Here the CDR3 DNA reads TGTGCCAGCAGTGATTTGAACAGGCTTGAGACCCAGTACTTC.

CDR3 DNA sequence: TGTGCCAGCAGAGAACAGGGGGCTTACACTGAAGCTTTCTTT. As protein: CASREQGAYTEAFF. The gene calls are TRBV6-5 and TRBJ1-1; 9 positions match TRBD1. The germline V gene has CDR1 MNHEY and CDR2 SVGAGI. The junction had 5 bases not matched to a gene; V was cut back by 6 bases and J by 3 bases. CDR3 length: 14 amino acids.

The V and J genes are TRBV6-1 and TRBJ1-5, with 10 bases lining up with TRBD1. Germline CDR1 and CDR2: MNHNS and SASEGT. CDR3 length: 15 amino acids. The ends lost 6 bases at V and 3 bases at J; junction bases unmatched: 5. The CDR3 region has the DNA TGTGCCAGCAGACCGACAGGGGGCTACAATCAGCCCCAGCATTTT. This gives the protein CASRPTGGYNQPQHF.

On this clone: Other DNA sequences from this sample encode an identical CDR3 as well. V is TRBV6-1 and J is TRBJ1-5; D remains unclear. CDR3 size: 16 residues. Trimming shortened V by 0 bases and J by 2 bases, and 11 bases separated the two germline ends. Germline loops: CDR1 MNHNS, CDR2 SASEGT. This CDR3 reads CASSEAEGLGNQPQHF. CDR3 sequence (DNA): TGTGCCAGCAGTGAAGCGGAGGGTTTGGGCAATCAGCCCCAGCATTTT.

The rearrangement uses TRBV5-4 and TRBJ1-3; possibly TRBD1 for D (6 bases). V was clipped by 4 bases and J by 4 bases, with 15 bases between them. This CDR3 is built from 15 residues. Germline V lookup: CDR1 SGHNT, CDR2 YYREEE (reference sequence). This CDR3 reads CASSALTGQGNTIYF. In DNA form, the CDR3 reads TGTGCCAGCAGCGCCCTAACGGGACAAGGAAACACCATATATTTT.

The gene calls are TRBV7-9 and TRBJ1-2; no clear D. The ends were cut back, 5 bases at V and 7 bases at J, with 11 bases in the middle. The CDR3 has 12 amino acids. The germline CDR1 and CDR2 sequences are SEHNR and FQNEAQ (reference sequence). CDR3 residues: CASSHSNVGYTF. Here the CDR3 DNA reads TGTGCCAGCAGCCACTCTAACGTTGGCTACACCTTC.

V usage is TRBV4-3 and J usage is TRBJ2-7, with D possibly being TRBD2 (5 bases). Germline V CDR1 and CDR2: LGHNA, YSLEER. This CDR3 contains 14 residues. The germline V and J ends were trimmed by 4 bases and 4 bases, with 14 bases remaining between them. The CDR3 here is CASSPRKGGYEQYF. The CDR3 nucleotides read TGCGCCAGCAGCCCCCGTAAGGGCGGGTACGAGCAGTACTTC.

The V call is TRBV7-7, the J call TRBJ1-1; D uncertain. Germline V lookup: CDR1 SSHAT, CDR2 FNYEAQ (reference sequence). V lost 2 bases and J lost 1, with 5 bases in between. The CDR3 covers 13 residues. The CDR3 DNA follows: TGTGCCAGCAGCTTAACTGAGAACACTGAAGCTTTCTTT. It codes for CASSLTENTEAFF.

CDR3 amino acids: CASSLIGQGSNTGELFF. CDR3 DNA sequence: TGCGCCAGCAGCTTGATAGGACAGGGATCAAACACCGGGGAGCTGTTTTTT. This chain links TRBV5-1 with TRBJ2-2; 8 bases line up with TRBD1. The CDR3 has 17 amino acids. Germline lookup yields CDR1 SGHRS and CDR2 YFSETQ. V dropped 1 base and J dropped 2; count of bases not matched to a gene: 7.